This TCR beta chain was sequenced for a study of human T cells and chemical hapten exposure. At the level of the study: Patients having alopecia areata, totalis or universalis were mostly female.

TCRdb ran MiXCR on the RACE reads and lists one entry per CDR3 protein. Here the sample spans 60,000 to 75,000 distinct CDR3 sequences, around 7% being singletons. Time point of the sample: pre-sensitization, week 0. Treatment meaning: therapeutic diphenylcyclopropenone sensitization with weekly scalp DPC. Study outcomes and limitations: TCRs exceeding a frequency of 1 in 1000 stayed unchanged under DPC sensitization.

This clonotype has ten or more counts. Its cognate antigen is unknown. CDR1 and CDR2 (germline): DFQATT, SNEGSKA (reference sequence). V shed 0 bases and J shed 4 bases, with 12 bases lying between them. The CDR3 covers 14 residues. This sequence was found in a woman aged 25-40 years with alopecia areata. Some clones in this sample may be carry-over from other donors' samples. This chain joins TRBV20-1 and TRBJ2-5; no clear D gene. Sequencing was performed on whole blood, taken in connection with sensitization to the hapten diphenylcyclopropenone (DPC). In nucleotides, the CDR3 is TGCAGTGCTAGAGATATCTCCGGTGGAGAGACCCAGTACTTC. Translation: CSARDISGGETQYF.